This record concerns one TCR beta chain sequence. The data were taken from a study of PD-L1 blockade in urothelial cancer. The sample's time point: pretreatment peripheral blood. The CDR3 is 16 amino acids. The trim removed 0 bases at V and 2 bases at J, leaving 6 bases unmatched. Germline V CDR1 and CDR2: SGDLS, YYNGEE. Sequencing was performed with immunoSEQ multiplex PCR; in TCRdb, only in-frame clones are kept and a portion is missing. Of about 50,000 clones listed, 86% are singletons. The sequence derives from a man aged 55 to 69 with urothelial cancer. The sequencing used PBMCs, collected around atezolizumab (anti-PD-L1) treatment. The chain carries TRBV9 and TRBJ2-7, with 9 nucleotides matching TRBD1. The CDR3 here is CASSVGSRQGAYEQYF. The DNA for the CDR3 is TGTGCCAGCAGCGTAGGCTCGCGACAGGGGGCCTACGAGCAGTACTTC.